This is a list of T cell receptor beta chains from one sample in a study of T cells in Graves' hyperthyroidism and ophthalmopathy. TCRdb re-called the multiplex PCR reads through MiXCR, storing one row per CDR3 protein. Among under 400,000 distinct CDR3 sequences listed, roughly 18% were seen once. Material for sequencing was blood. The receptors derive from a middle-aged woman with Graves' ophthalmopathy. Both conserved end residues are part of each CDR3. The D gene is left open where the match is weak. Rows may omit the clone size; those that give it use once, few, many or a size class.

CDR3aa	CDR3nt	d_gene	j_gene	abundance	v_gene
CASSPENIQYF	TGTGCCAGCAGTCCAGAAAACATTCAGTACTTC	NA	TRBJ2-4	many	TRBV2
CASSDAGGVFSNQPQHF	TGTGCCAGCAGCGACGCCGGGGGGGTATTCAGCAATCAGCCCCAGCATTTT	NA	TRBJ1-5	NA	TRBV27
CASSGLRGSTDTQYF	TGTGCCAGCAGTGGTCTCAGGGGTAGCACAGATACGCAGTATTTT	NA	TRBJ2-3	many	TRBV2
CASSQDPNTEAFF	TGCGCCAGCAGCCAAGATCCCAACACTGAAGCTTTCTTT	NA	TRBJ1-1	many	TRBV4-3
CASSQAGTANYGYTF	TGTGCCAGCAGCCAGGCCGGGACAGCGAACTATGGCTACACCTTC	TRBD1	TRBJ1-2	few	TRBV4-2
CASGSISEGDYEQYF	TGTGCTAGTGGTTCAATCTCGGAGGGGGACTACGAGCAGTACTTC	NA	TRBJ2-7	many	TRBV12-5
CASRSEDRGQEETQYF	TGTGCCAGCAGATCCGAAGACAGGGGGCAAGAAGAGACCCAGTACTTC	TRBD1	TRBJ2-5	many	TRBV12-3/TRBV12-4
CASSLPGQAFF	TGTGCCAGCAGCCTGCCGGGGCAGGCTTTCTTT	NA	TRBJ1-1	many	TRBV6-1
CASSKRFLGQETQYF	TGTGCCAGCAGTAAGCGATTCCTAGGCCAAGAGACCCAGTACTTC	NA	TRBJ2-5	many	TRBV2
CASSEWGAQNTIYF	TGTGCCAGCAGTGAATGGGGTGCGCAAAACACCATATATTTT	NA	TRBJ1-3	NA	TRBV2
CASRRTDNTEAFF	TGTGCCAGCAGACGGACAGATAACACTGAAGCTTTCTTT	NA	TRBJ1-1	medium-sized	TRBV6-2/TRBV6-3
CSARVGAWGYTF	TGCAGTGCTAGAGTCGGGGCCTGGGGCTACACCTTC	NA	TRBJ1-2	many	TRBV20-1
CASSGGRGERGTEAFF	TGTGCCAGCAGTGGGGGACGGGGGGAACGTGGGACTGAAGCTTTCTTT	NA	TRBJ1-1	many	TRBV28
CAWSVQDLPLYGYTF	TGTGCCTGGAGTGTACAGGACTTACCCCTGTATGGCTACACCTTC	NA	TRBJ1-2	NA	TRBV30
CASIGTGPEAFF	TGTGCCAGCATAGGGACAGGCCCTGAAGCTTTCTTT	TRBD1	TRBJ1-1	many	TRBV7-2
CASSPSGRGGIQYF	TGTGCCAGCTCACCCTCAGGCAGGGGCGGCATTCAGTACTTC	NA	TRBJ2-4	many	TRBV18
CASSVTGGGYTF	TGTGCCAGCAGCGTTACAGGGGGTGGCTACACCTTC	TRBD1	TRBJ1-2	many	TRBV9
CASTRNSGQPQRF	TGTGCCAGCACTCGAAACTCTGGTCAGCCCCAGCGTTTT	NA	TRBJ1-5	few	TRBV6-2/TRBV6-3
CSGGLAGGRGKTTQYF	TGCAGCGGTGGACTAGCGGGAGGGCGGGGGAAGACGACCCAGTACTTC	TRBD2	TRBJ2-5	many	TRBV20-1
CASKDRGSNQPQHF	TGTGCCAGCAAGGACAGGGGGAGCAATCAGCCCCAGCATTTT	TRBD1	TRBJ1-5	many	TRBV2
CASSFGQGLNQPQHF	TGTGCCAGCAGCTTCGGACAGGGGCTCAATCAGCCCCAGCATTTT	TRBD1	TRBJ1-5	many	TRBV12-3/TRBV12-4
CASSFRNSNQPQHF	TGTGCCAGCAGTTTCCGGAATAGCAATCAGCCCCAGCATTTT	NA	TRBJ1-5	many	TRBV28
CSVGSEAYGYTF	TGCAGCGTTGGGTCAGAAGCCTATGGCTACACCTTC	NA	TRBJ1-2	many	TRBV29-1
CASSPREAEAFF	TGTGCCAGCTCACCCCGAGAAGCTGAAGCTTTCTTT	NA	TRBJ1-1	few	TRBV18
CASSEGFRHPAGYEQYF	TGTGCCAGCAGTGAAGGGTTCAGGCACCCAGCAGGCTACGAGCAGTACTTC	NA	TRBJ2-7	many	TRBV2
CASSVDPSGNTIYF	TGTGCCAGCAGCGTAGACCCCTCTGGAAACACCATATATTTT	NA	TRBJ1-3	many	TRBV9
CASGLAGGYEQYF	TGTGCCAGCGGACTAGCGGGAGGCTACGAGCAGTACTTC	TRBD2	TRBJ2-7	many	TRBV2
CASSLQWEASGELFF	TGTGCCAGCAGCTTACAGTGGGAGGCGAGCGGGGAGCTGTTTTTT	NA	TRBJ2-2	NA	TRBV7-2
CASSYWSGELFF	TGTGCCAGCAGTTACTGGTCCGGGGAGCTGTTTTTT	NA	TRBJ2-2	many	TRBV6-5
CASSNRLKSNTEAFF	TGTGCCAGCAGTAACCGACTTAAGTCGAACACTGAAGCTTTCTTT	NA	TRBJ1-1	many	TRBV6-2/TRBV6-3
CAWMGQGWGEQYF	TGTGCCTGGATGGGGCAGGGTTGGGGCGAGCAGTACTTC	NA	TRBJ2-7	many	TRBV30
CASSRQGLGNTIYF	TGTGCCAGCAGTCGACAGGGTCTCGGAAACACCATATATTTT	TRBD1	TRBJ1-3	many	TRBV6-1
CASSEEGMSAGSYNSPLHF	TGTGCCAGCAGTGAAGAGGGGATGTCCGCTGGGTCCTATAATTCACCCCTCCACTTT	NA	TRBJ1-6	many	TRBV6-1
CSVKGGVSTEAFF	TGCAGCGTGAAGGGAGGGGTATCCACTGAAGCTTTCTTT	NA	TRBJ1-1	NA	TRBV29-1
CASSYSGAGNTEAFF	TGTGCCAGCAGTTACTCCGGGGCCGGGAACACTGAAGCTTTCTTT	NA	TRBJ1-1	many	TRBV6-5
CANNTGELFF	TGTGCCAACAACACCGGGGAGCTGTTTTTT	NA	TRBJ2-2	NA	TRBV27
CASSVKGAGTNTGELFF	TGTGCCAGCAGCGTAAAAGGAGCGGGTACTAACACCGGGGAGCTGTTTTTT	NA	TRBJ2-2	NA	TRBV9
CATSRNQGQGRETQYF	TGTGCCACCAGCAGAAACCAGGGACAGGGACGGGAGACCCAGTACTTC	TRBD1	TRBJ2-5	many	TRBV15
CASIPARNQPQHF	TGTGCCAGCATCCCTGCGAGGAATCAGCCCCAGCATTTT	NA	TRBJ1-5	NA	TRBV6-1
CASSYGTRKSNQPQHF	TGTGCCAGCAGTTACGGGACACGGAAAAGCAATCAGCCCCAGCATTTT	NA	TRBJ1-5	many	TRBV6-5
CSVETHKPAFF	TGCAGCGTAGAGACCCACAAGCCGGCTTTCTTT	NA	TRBJ1-1	many	TRBV29-1
CASSNVNQPQHF	TGTGCCAGCAGTAACGTCAATCAGCCCCAGCATTTT	NA	TRBJ1-5	NA	TRBV27
CASSLSGGSHTGELFF	TGTGCCAGCAGTTTATCGGGCGGGAGTCACACCGGGGAGCTGTTTTTT	TRBD2	TRBJ2-2	NA	TRBV27
CASSLTTGRSGELFF	TGCGCCAGCAGCTTGACGACGGGTCGGAGCGGGGAGCTGTTTTTT	NA	TRBJ2-2	many	TRBV5-1
CASSPDGFRGYTF	TGTGCCAGCAGCCCTGACGGATTCCGTGGCTACACCTTC	NA	TRBJ1-2	many	TRBV5-4